This entry is about one T cell receptor beta chain. The repertoire was sequenced with immunoSEQ multiplex PCR; TCRdb's copy has only in-frame clones and lacks some. This table holds about 57,000 clones, around 87% found once. This record belongs to a study of blood T cell repertoires in COVID-19. Study information: COVID-19 samples collected from the United States, Italy and Spain covered acute and convalescent phases.

The CDR3 runs to 13 residues. Germline V gene data show CDR1 as SGHTS and CDR2 as YDEGEE. V lost 2 bases, J lost 7 bases, and 12 bases lay in between. The TCR was taken from a woman older than 75 with COVID-19, enrolled during active disease. What was sequenced was peripheral blood. The chain recombines TRBV5-8 with TRBJ2-5, with D perhaps matching TRBD2 (6 bases). The CDR3 sequence is CASSFVLGGTQYF. The CDR3 DNA follows: TGTGCCAGCAGCTTCGTGTTGGGGGGGACCCAGTACTTC.